The 5 T cell receptor beta chains below were found in one sample sequenced in a study of T cells in Graves' hyperthyroidism and ophthalmopathy. Amplification yielded TCR beta CDR3 regions, with RNA transcripts as the source. The HTBI primer set was used in a first-round RT-PCR of the TCR CDR3. TCRdb re-derived calls from the multiplex PCR reads in MiXCR, one entry per CDR3 protein. Of over 650,000 distinct CDR3 sequences in the sample, about 45% were seen once. Sequencing used peripheral blood or thyroid tissue (not recorded which). The receptors derive from an adult man with Graves' disease, either hyperthyroidism or ophthalmopathy (not recorded which).

The chain has TRBV12-3 or TRBV12-4 and TRBJ1-5, with no clear D. The CDR3 consists of 16 residues. The V and J ends lost 4 bases and 3 bases respectively, with 16 bases between them. The DNA of the CDR3 is TGTGCCAGCAGTTCCTCAGGTCAGGCGTACAATCAGCCCCAGCATTTT. It encodes CASSSSGQAYNQPQHF.

This clonotype was seen many times. This sequence joins TRBV24-1 and TRBJ2-7; either TRBD1 or TRBD2 may fit D (5 bases each). The germline V and J ends were trimmed by 0 bases and 5 bases, with 7 bases remaining between them. CDR1 KGHDR and CDR2 SFDVKD come from the germline V gene. The CDR3 has 13 amino acids. CDR3: CATSDLRGNEQYF. The CDR3 bases are TGTGCCACCAGTGATTTGCGGGGCAACGAGCAGTACTTC.

The genes are TRBV29-1 and TRBJ1-1; D might be TRBD1 (6 bases). V dropped 7 bases and J dropped 6 bases, with 27 bases sitting between them. The CDR3 has 16 amino acids. Germline-derived CDR1 and CDR2 are SQVTM and ANQGSEA. The CDR3, as DNA: TGCAGCGCATCAGCAGGGGACGACTTCGGAGTCGCTGAAGCTTTCTTT. It is translated as CSASAGDDFGVAEAFF. The entire variable domain, with the rest obtained from reference TRBV29-1 and TRBJ1-1, is as follows: SAVISQKPSRDICQRGTSLTIQCQVDSQVTMMFWYRQQPGQSLTLIATANQGSEATYESGFVIDKFPISRPNLTFSTLTVSNMSPEDSSIYLCSASAGDDFGVAEAFFGQGTRLTVV.

This clonotype was recorded many times. The V gene is TRBV10-3, the J gene TRBJ2-5; 8 bases align to TRBD2. The germline gives CDR1 ENHRY, CDR2 SYGVKD. Trimming cost V 3 bases and J 1 base; bases outside gene matches: 7. This CDR3 has 16 amino acids. As DNA, the CDR3 is TGTGCCATCAGTGACTTCGGGGGGGGAGGCCAAGAGACCCAGTACTTC. Translation: CAISDFGGGGQETQYF.

Remarks on this clonotype: A junction end diverges from the germline sequence, so it may reflect a read error. This chain links TRBV10-2 with TRBJ2-7; 9 nucleotides match TRBD2. CDR1 WSHSY and CDR2 SAAADI come from the germline V gene. CDR3 length: 13 amino acids. CDR3 region: CATKTSGNYEQYF. CDR3 nucleotide sequence: TGTGCCACCAAGACTAGCGGAAACTACGAGCAGTACTTC.